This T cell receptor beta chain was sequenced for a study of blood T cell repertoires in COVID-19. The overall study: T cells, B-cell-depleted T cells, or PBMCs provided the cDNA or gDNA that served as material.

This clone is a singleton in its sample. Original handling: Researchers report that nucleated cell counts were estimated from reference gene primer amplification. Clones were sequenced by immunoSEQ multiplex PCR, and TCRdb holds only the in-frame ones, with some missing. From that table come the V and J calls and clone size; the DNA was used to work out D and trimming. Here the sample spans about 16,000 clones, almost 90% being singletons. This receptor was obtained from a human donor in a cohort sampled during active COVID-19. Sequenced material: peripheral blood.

The CDR3 DNA follows: TGTGCCAGCAGCCGCGATTTGTGGCGGTCCGGCGCTTTCTTT. Its translation: CASSRDLWRSGAFF. The chain is built from TRBV7-9 and TRBJ1-1; no firm D call. In germline, CDR1 is SEHNR, CDR2 FQNEAQ (reference sequence). The CDR3 has 14 amino acids. Trimming cost V 5 bases and J 11 bases, with 21 bases left between them.